This T cell receptor beta chain was documented in a study of cytomegalovirus exposure and HLA in healthy donors. The study's findings and limits: With further analysis later on, most CMV-associated TCR beta chains appeared HLA-restricted. As a later analysis revealed, the rate of TCR association differed by HLA locus, with DRB1 most and HLA-C fewest. Among the CMV-associated chains, a few were confirmed in vitro as specific for CMV antigens. TCR beta V- and J-gene trimming, according to a later analysis, was linked to a missense DCLRE1C variant.

To note about this clone: Its antigen is not known.

Primers included in the PCR were 60 Vbeta and 13 Jbeta primers. Here immunoSEQ multiplex PCR was the method, and the copy in TCRdb shows in-frame clones only, minus some. The data contain over 150,000 clones, around 70% of them singletons. The CDR3 length is 12 residues. The V gene lost 7 bases and the J gene lost 0 bases, with 7 bases spanning the gap. Germline V CDR1 and CDR2: SNHLY, FYNNEI. The sequenced sample consisted of PBMCs. The rearrangement links TRBV2 to TRBJ2-7; no clear D gene. The receptor was isolated from a male donor in good health and CMV-seronegative. As DNA, the CDR3 is TGTGCCAGCACTCTAAACTCCTACGAGCAGTACTTC. As protein: CASTLNSYEQYF.